The 9 T cell receptor beta chains presented below share a single source sample, sequenced in a study of quantifying T cell responses using KT2 cells. Study overall: RNA was reverse transcribed with TCR alpha and beta constant-region primers.

An oligo carrying a UMI was ligated to the cDNA 3' end. First-round PCR used 3 to 4 cycles and beta primers RC1.1 and RC1.2 covering TRBC1 and TRBC2. MiXCR, applied by TCRdb to the UMI-ligation and nested PCR reads, yields one record per CDR3 protein. The profile shows approximately 54,000 distinct CDR3 sequences, around a tenth of them singletons. The sample was PBMCs spiked with cells of the T cell clone KT2. Receptor source: a human donor.

This clonotype has a count of ten or more. The chain is built from TRBV28 and TRBJ2-1; 8 bases agree with TRBD1. The CDR3 covers 15 residues. With 6 bases clipped from V and 5 bases from J, the junction kept 9 bases outside the gene matches. Germline CDR1 and CDR2: MDHEN and SYDVKM. In DNA, the CDR3 is TGTGCCAGCAGGCAGACAGGGGTGGGTGACAATGAGCAGTTCTTC. The encoded protein is CASRQTGVGDNEQFF.

The J gene is TRBJ1-1, the V gene TRBV29-1; no clear D gene. Germline assignment: CDR1 SQVTM and CDR2 ANQGSEA. The CDR3 is 12 residues long. Written as DNA, the CDR3 is TGCTCGTTTGGCTTAGAGGGTAATGAAGCTTTCTTT. Amino acids: CSFGLEGNEAFF.

V and J are TRBV3-1 and TRBJ1-6; 8 nucleotides match TRBD1. Germline-derived CDR1 and CDR2 are LGHDT and YNNKEL (reference sequence). The CDR3 extends over 14 amino acids. Trimming removed 4 bases from V and 10 bases from J; junction bases left unmatched: 6. Here the CDR3 DNA reads TGTGCCAGCAGCCCCAGGGGGCTTTGGTCACCCCTCCACTTT. This encodes CASSPRGLWSPLHF.

A few counts support this clonotype. The rearrangement joins TRBV5-4 to TRBJ2-3, with a tentative D call TRBD1 (6 bases). Germline lookup yields CDR1 SGHNT and CDR2 YYREEE (reference sequence). This CDR3 has 16 residues. V was pared by 4 bases and J by 0 bases, with 15 bases between. The CDR3 nucleotides are TGTGCCAGCAGCGTGGACAGAAGGGCTAGCACAGATACGCAGTATTTT. It yields the protein CASSVDRRASTDTQYF.

The gene calls are TRBV2 and TRBJ2-1, with 8 bases aligning to TRBD1. There are 15 residues in the CDR3. The germline gives CDR1 SNHLY, CDR2 FYNNEI. Germline trimming cut 6 bases from V and 8 bases from J; bases unmatched to any gene: 12. The CDR3 region has the DNA TGTGCCAGCAGGGCAAAGGGACAGGTGGTTGATGAGCAGTTCTTC. Protein sequence: CASRAKGQVVDEQFF.

This chain uses TRBV7-2 with TRBJ2-5; D might be TRBD2 (5 bases). The CDR3 covers 14 residues. Germline V gene sequence: CDR1 SGHTA, CDR2 FQGNSA. The V and J ends lost 4 bases and 3 bases respectively, with 12 bases between them. The CDR3 DNA is TGTGCCAGCAGCTCCGGACTCTTGAAAGAGACCCAGTACTTC. Protein: CASSSGLLKETQYF.

This clonotype was recorded at least ten times. The chain joins TRBV10-3 to TRBJ2-7, with 7 bases aligning to TRBD1. Germline CDR1 and CDR2: ENHRY and SYGVKD. The V segment lost 0 bases and the J segment 2 bases; nucleotides outside the gene matches: 7. The CDR3 runs 16 residues. In DNA, the CDR3 is TGTGCCATCAGTGAGTCGGGAAACAGGGGAACCTACGAGCAGTACTTC. Translated, it gives CAISESGNRGTYEQYF.

This clonotype was seen repeatedly, ten times or more. V and J are TRBV7-3 and TRBJ2-7; D could derive from TRBD1 or TRBD2 (5 bases each). CDR3 length: 15 residues. Trimming took off 3 bases at V and 1 base at J, with 13 bases between the two ends. Germline CDR1 and CDR2: SGHTA and FQGTGA. CDR3 nucleotides: TGTGCCAGCAGCTTGAACCAGGGACGTTCCTACGAGCAGTACTTC. Its protein is CASSLNQGRSYEQYF.

The CDR3: CASSQDLGVRNEQFF. DNA of the CDR3: TGTGCCAGCAGCCAAGATTTAGGAGTACGCAATGAGCAGTTCTTC. V is TRBV14 and J is TRBJ2-1; D gene ambiguous. The germline V and J ends were trimmed by 0 bases and 6 bases, with 12 bases remaining between them. This CDR3 is 15 amino acids long. Germline CDR1 SGHDN, CDR2 FVKESK.